The 10 T cell receptor beta chains presented below share a single source sample, sequenced in a study of high-grade serous ovarian cancer treatment subgroups. Tumor samples were taken before definitive surgery or chemotherapy. Measured with immunoSEQ multiplex PCR; TCRdb has only the in-frame clones, and not every one. The data contain about 4,400 clones, about 70% of them singletons. Sequences were obtained from tumor tissue. The source of these receptors is a human donor with high-grade serous ovarian cancer.

The chain combines TRBV7-2 with TRBJ1-2; a weak D match, TRBD1 (5 bases). This CDR3 has 14 residues. In germline, CDR1 is SGHTA, CDR2 FQGNSA. V shed 4 bases and J shed 4 bases, with 13 bases lying between them. Here the CDR3 reads CASSSHGGGYGYTF. DNA for the CDR3: TGTGCCAGCAGCTCCCACGGGGGGGGCTATGGCTACACCTTC.

J is TRBJ1-5 and V is TRBV27, with 8 bases lining up with TRBD1. The CDR3 length is 14 residues. Germline loops: CDR1 MNHEY, CDR2 SMNVEV (reference sequence). V gave up 6 bases and J gave up 5 bases; unmatched junction bases: 6. CDR3 protein: CASSPGGAYQPQHF. The CDR3 nucleotides are TGTGCCAGCAGCCCAGGGGGCGCATATCAGCCCCAGCATTTT.

This clone was picked up a small number of times. The chain carries TRBV2 and TRBJ1-1, with D unresolved. Between the trimmed V and J ends, which lost 8 bases and 2 bases, there was a span of 15 bases. There are 14 residues in the CDR3. Germline lookup yields CDR1 SNHLY and CDR2 FYNNEI. The CDR3 DNA follows: TGTGCCAGCGAGGCAGAGTCCATTAACACTGAAGCTTTCTTT. It encodes CASEAESINTEAFF.

The chain recombines TRBV5-4 with TRBJ2-1; TRBD2 matches 12 bases. CDR3 length equals 16 residues. After removal of 1 base from V and 4 bases from J, the junction contained 3 bases not matched to a gene. Germline V gives CDR1 SGHNT, CDR2 YYREEE (reference sequence). The CDR3 is CASSLPSGGAYNEQFF. In nucleotides, the CDR3 is TGTGCCAGCAGCTTGCCTAGCGGGGGGGCTTACAATGAGCAGTTCTTC.

This chain connects TRBV19 to TRBJ1-5, with 7 bases matching TRBD1. Germline loops: CDR1 LNHDA, CDR2 SQIVND (reference sequence). The CDR3 loop spans 18 amino acids. V gave up 5 bases and J gave up 2 bases; unmatched junction bases: 15. The CDR3 loop is CASSRRDSSFLGNQPQHF. The DNA for the CDR3 is TGTGCCAGTAGTCGTCGGGACAGTTCCTTTCTTGGCAATCAGCCCCAGCATTTT.

This chain uses TRBV2 with TRBJ2-1; D is unclear. This CDR3 is 14 amino acids long. The germline V gene encodes CDR1 SNHLY and CDR2 FYNNEI. Trimming shortened V by 3 bases and J by 5 bases, and 11 bases separated the two germline ends. CDR3 DNA: TGTGCCAGCAGTGACGCTGATTTGGACAATGAGCAGTTCTTC. This encodes CASSDADLDNEQFF.

The chain joins TRBV6-5 to TRBJ1-3; D may be TRBD1 (6 bases). The germline V and J ends were trimmed by 7 bases and 8 bases, with 15 bases remaining between them. Germline V CDR1 and CDR2: MNHEY, SVGAGI. This CDR3 contains 13 residues. In DNA, the CDR3 is TGTGCCAGCAAAAAGAGAGGGGGGTACACCATATATTTT. Translated, it gives CASKKRGGYTIYF.

V and J are TRBV4-3 and TRBJ2-2; D call uncertain. The germline CDR1 and CDR2 sequences are LGHNA and YSLEER. The CDR3 covers 17 residues. Trimming shortened V by 3 bases and J by 1 base, and 15 bases separated the two germline ends. The CDR3 spells CASSHPLVVGNTGELFF. The CDR3 region has the DNA TGCGCCAGCAGCCACCCATTGGTAGTGGGGAACACCGGGGAGCTGTTTTTT.

The V gene is TRBV9, the J gene TRBJ2-7; 8 bases match TRBD2. CDR1 is SGDLS, CDR2 YYNGEE, per germline. The J segment lost 5 bases and the V segment lost 6 bases, leaving 16 bases of the junction unmatched. This CDR3 is built from 16 residues. The CDR3 loop is CASTPLGAGGLHEQYF. DNA of the CDR3: TGTGCCAGCACCCCGCTGGGGGCGGGGGGTCTGCACGAGCAGTACTTC.

This clone is a singleton in its sample. The rearrangement uses TRBV28 and TRBJ1-3; no clear D. This CDR3 spans 15 amino acids. Germline V gene sequence: CDR1 MDHEN, CDR2 SYDVKM. V was pared by 3 bases and J by 0 bases, with 9 bases between. CDR3: CASSLVLFSGNTIYF. The CDR3 region has the DNA TGTGCCAGCAGTTTGGTCCTCTTCTCTGGAAACACCATATATTTT. The complete variable domain, with remaining parts taken from reference TRBV28 and TRBJ1-3, reads DVKVTQSSRYLVKRTGEKVFLECVQDMDHENMFWYRQDPGLGLRLIYFSYDVKMKEKGDIPEGYSVSREKKERFSLILESASTNQTSMYLCASSLVLFSGNTIYFGEGSWLTVV.